The rows below give T cell receptor beta chains drawn from one sample of a study of OX40 agonist ivuxolimab in advanced cancers. This table comes from immunoSEQ multiplex PCR, and its TCRdb copy is limited to in-frame clones, with some not included. The repertoire consists of 110,000 or so clones, with around 90% occurring once and the leading ten covering 0.5% to 0.8%. Material: CD4+ or CD8+ T cells sorted from blood, obtained in a trial of the OX40 agonist ivuxolimab. These receptors were collected from an adult with an advanced solid tumor such as melanoma, head and neck, liver or kidney cancer. Both conserved end residues are part of each CDR3. Each record gives: clone size, V gene, D gene, J gene, CDR3 protein, CDR3 DNA. The D gene is left open where the match is weak. Clone sizes are given selectively: once, few, many, or a class where the clone is expanded.

-	TRBV19	-	TRBJ1-2	CASSIRGQHSSRGYTF	TGTGCCAGTAGTATACGGGGCCAGCACTCGTCTAGGGGCTACACCTTC
-	TRBV7-9	-	TRBJ1-5	CASSYPGQPQHF	TGTGCCAGCAGCTATCCAGGACAGCCCCAGCATTTT
-	TRBV6-5	-	TRBJ1-3	CASSYSGGAGNTIYF	TGTGCCAGCAGTTACTCGGGAGGTGCTGGAAACACCATATATTTT
-	TRBV29-1	-	TRBJ1-2	CSVDSRYGYTF	TGCAGCGTTGACTCGCGCTATGGCTACACCTTC
-	TRBV2	TRBD2	TRBJ2-3	CASSWTSGSSSTDTQYF	TGTGCCAGCAGTTGGACTAGCGGGAGCTCGAGCACAGATACGCAGTATTTT
-	TRBV19	-	TRBJ2-2	CATHRPGGASGELFF	TGTGCCACCCATAGGCCGGGGGGCGCGAGCGGGGAGCTGTTTTTT
-	TRBV11-2	-	TRBJ2-7	CASSTAYEQYF	TGTGCCAGCAGCACCGCCTACGAGCAGTACTTC
-	TRBV6-5	TRBD1	TRBJ1-2	CASSLGQGLNTF	TGTGCCAGCAGTTTAGGACAGGGGCTAAACACCTTC
-	TRBV7-9	-	TRBJ2-5	CASSFGAGKETQYF	TGTGCCAGCAGCTTCGGGGCAGGAAAAGAGACCCAGTACTTC
-	TRBV9	-	TRBJ2-1	CASSVSADPTYNEQFF	TGTGCCAGCAGCGTTTCAGCGGATCCAACCTACAATGAGCAGTTCTTC
once	TRBV19	-	TRBJ2-1	CASSARGEQFF	TGTGCCAGTAGTGCCCGCGGGGAGCAGTTCTTC
-	TRBV30	-	TRBJ2-3	CAWSFFLLSDTQYF	TGTGCCTGGAGTTTCTTCTTGCTCTCAGATACGCAGTATTTT
-	TRBV28	-	TRBJ2-1	CASSSLGRSYNEQFF	TGTGCCAGCAGCTCGCTAGGAAGGAGCTACAATGAGCAGTTCTTC
-	TRBV9	-	TRBJ1-5	CASSGGGNQPQHF	TGTGCCAGCAGCGGGGGAGGCAATCAGCCCCAGCATTTT
-	TRBV29-1	-	TRBJ2-3	CSVEGGAASSTDTQYF	TGCAGCGTTGAAGGAGGGGCGGCTAGTAGCACAGATACGCAGTATTTT
-	TRBV7-3	-	TRBJ2-5	CASSRDRTQETQYF	TGTGCCAGCAGCCGAGACAGGACACAAGAGACCCAGTACTTC
-	TRBV18	-	TRBJ1-5	CASSPQGDQPQHF	TGTGCCAGCTCACCGCAGGGTGATCAGCCCCAGCATTTT
-	TRBV6-6	TRBD1	TRBJ1-2	CASSTPGQGAYGYTF	TGTGCCAGCAGTACCCCGGGACAGGGGGCTTATGGCTACACCTTC
-	TRBV15	-	TRBJ2-2	CATSRDAVNTGELFF	TGTGCCACCAGCAGAGACGCGGTTAACACCGGGGAGCTGTTTTTT
-	TRBV7-2	-	TRBJ2-5	CASNLGHRVPEETQYF	TGTGCCAGCAACCTAGGGCATAGGGTCCCTGAGGAGACCCAGTACTTC
-	TRBV5-4	-	TRBJ2-3	CASSLGGPSTDTQYF	TGTGCCAGCAGCTTGGGGGGCCCGAGCACAGATACGCAGTATTTT
-	TRBV30	TRBD1	TRBJ1-3	CAWRKQGALGNTIYF	TGTGCCTGGAGAAAGCAGGGGGCTTTGGGAAACACCATATATTTT
-	TRBV7-8	-	TRBJ2-5	CASSPLETQYF	TGTGCCAGCAGCCCATTGGAGACCCAGTACTTC
-	TRBV6-5	TRBD1	TRBJ1-2	CASSQSTGTGDGYTF	TGTGCCAGCAGCCAGAGTACCGGGACAGGGGACGGCTACACCTTC
-	TRBV5-1	TRBD2	TRBJ2-3	CASSRGGSTDTQYF	TGCGCCAGCAGCCGGGGGGGTAGCACAGATACGCAGTATTTT
once	TRBV7-9	TRBD1	TRBJ1-3	CASSLAGDRGNTIYF	TGTGCCAGCAGCTTAGCCGGGGACAGAGGAAACACCATATATTTT
few	TRBV5-1	-	TRBJ2-3	CASSLGLSTDTQYF	TGCGCCAGCAGCTTGGGACTTAGCACAGATACGCAGTATTTT
-	TRBV11-1	TRBD2	TRBJ2-2	CASSGATSGGPNTGELFF	TGTGCCAGCAGCGGAGCAACTAGCGGGGGCCCTAACACCGGGGAGCTGTTTTTT